Sequencing of this T cell receptor beta chain was carried out in a study of vaccination and CD4 T cells after COVID-19. The wider study: Vaccination of participants consisted of two doses of either BNT162b2 or mRNA-1273 vaccine. Median draw time for post-COVID samples was 85 to 110 days post-diagnosis (range 35 to 161). Samples after vaccination came a median approximately 70 days past dose two, ranging 14 to 241.

With the Oncomine TCR Beta short-read assay, DNA from cultured CD4+ T cells was sequenced. Via MiXCR, TCRdb re-called the PCR reads, giving one row per CDR3 protein. Among about 10,000 distinct CDR3 sequences listed, around 55% were seen once. This clonotype was seen just once. Its antigen remains unknown. The CDR3 totals 16 residues. Germline V gene lookup returns CDR1 MNHEY and CDR2 SMNVEV (reference sequence). With 8 bases removed from V and 3 bases from J, the gap between germline ends came to 23 bases. Treatment described: roughly 11-day PBMC culture with coronavirus spike peptide pools or control peptides (ViraFEST assay).

The specimen sequenced was CD4+ T cells from blood, cultured in vitro. This TCR derives from a human donor who had recovered from COVID-19. V is TRBV27 and J is TRBJ2-7, with D maybe TRBD2 (5 bases). CDR3 residues: CASYGVVNRGGYEQYF. The CDR3 DNA sequence: TGTGCCAGCTACGGGGTGGTCAACCGGGGTGGCTACGAGCAGTACTTC.